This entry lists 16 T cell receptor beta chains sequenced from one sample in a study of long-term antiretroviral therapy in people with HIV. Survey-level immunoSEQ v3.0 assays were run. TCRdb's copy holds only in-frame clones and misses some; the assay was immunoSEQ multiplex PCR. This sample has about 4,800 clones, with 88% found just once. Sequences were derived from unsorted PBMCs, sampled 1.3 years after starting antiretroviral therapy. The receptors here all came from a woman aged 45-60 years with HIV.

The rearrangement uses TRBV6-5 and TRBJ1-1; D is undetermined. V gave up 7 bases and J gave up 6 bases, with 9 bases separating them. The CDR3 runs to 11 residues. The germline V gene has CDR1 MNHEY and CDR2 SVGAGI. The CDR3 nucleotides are TGTGCCAGCACCCAAGGAGCTGAAGCTTTCTTT. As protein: CASTQGAEAFF.

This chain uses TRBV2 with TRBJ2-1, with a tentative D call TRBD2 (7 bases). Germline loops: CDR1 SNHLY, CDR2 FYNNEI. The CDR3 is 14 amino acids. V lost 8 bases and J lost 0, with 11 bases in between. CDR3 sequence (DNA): TGTGCCAGCGGGAGGGGGAGCTCCTACAATGAGCAGTTCTTC. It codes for CASGRGSSYNEQFF.

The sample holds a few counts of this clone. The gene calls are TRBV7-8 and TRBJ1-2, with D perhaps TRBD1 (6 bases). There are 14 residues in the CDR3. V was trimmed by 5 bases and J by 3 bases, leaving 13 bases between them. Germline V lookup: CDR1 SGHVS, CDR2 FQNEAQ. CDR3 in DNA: TGTGCCAGCAGCCCGGGGGGCTATTACTATGGCTACACCTTC. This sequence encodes CASSPGGYYYGYTF.

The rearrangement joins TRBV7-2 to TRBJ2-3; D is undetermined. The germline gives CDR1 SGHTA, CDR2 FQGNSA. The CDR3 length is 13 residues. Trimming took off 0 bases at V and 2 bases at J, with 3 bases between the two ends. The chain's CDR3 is CASSLAHTDTQYF. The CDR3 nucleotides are TGTGCCAGCAGCTTAGCCCACACAGATACGCAGTATTTT.

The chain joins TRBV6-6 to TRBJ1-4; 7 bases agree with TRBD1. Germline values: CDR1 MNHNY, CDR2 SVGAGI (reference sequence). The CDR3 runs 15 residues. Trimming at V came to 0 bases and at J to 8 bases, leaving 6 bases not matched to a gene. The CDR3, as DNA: TGTGCCAGCAGTTACTCGAGGGGGCTTTCCGAAAAACTGTTTTTT. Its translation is CASSYSRGLSEKLFF.

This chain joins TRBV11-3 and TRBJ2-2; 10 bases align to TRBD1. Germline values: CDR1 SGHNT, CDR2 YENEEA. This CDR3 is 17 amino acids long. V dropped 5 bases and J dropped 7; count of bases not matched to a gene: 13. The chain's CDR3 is CASSTPDRGTRNGELFF. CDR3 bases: TGTGCCAGCAGCACCCCGGACAGGGGGACTAGGAACGGGGAGCTGTTTTTT.

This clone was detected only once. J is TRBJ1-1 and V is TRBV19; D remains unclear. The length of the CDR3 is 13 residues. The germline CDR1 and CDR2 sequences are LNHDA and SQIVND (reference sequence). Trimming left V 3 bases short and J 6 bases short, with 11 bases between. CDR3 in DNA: TGTGCCAGTAGTATTTTGGCTGAATCTGAAGCTTTCTTT. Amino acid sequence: CASSILAESEAFF. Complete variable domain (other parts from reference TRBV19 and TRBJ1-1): DGGITQSPKYLFRKEGQNVTLSCEQNLNHDAMYWYRQDPGQGLRLIYYSQIVNDFQKGDIAEGYSVSREKKESFPLTVTSAQKNPTAFYLCASSILAESEAFFGQGTRLTVV.

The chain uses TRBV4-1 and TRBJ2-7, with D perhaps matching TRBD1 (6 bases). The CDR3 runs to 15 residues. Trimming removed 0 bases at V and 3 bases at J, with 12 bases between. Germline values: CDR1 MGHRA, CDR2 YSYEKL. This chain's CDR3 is CASSQDRGHLYEQYF. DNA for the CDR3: TGCGCCAGCAGCCAAGATCGGGGACATCTCTACGAGCAGTACTTC.

CDR3 DNA: TGTGCCAGCAGCCCCAGGGGCTACGAGCAGTACGTC. It translates to CASSPRGYEQYV. V is TRBV5-7 and J is TRBJ2-7, with a tentative D call TRBD1 (6 bases). TRBV5-7 is an ORF, with its function uncertain. The CDR3 contains 12 residues. The V end was cut by 4 bases, the J end by 3 bases, with 8 bases between.

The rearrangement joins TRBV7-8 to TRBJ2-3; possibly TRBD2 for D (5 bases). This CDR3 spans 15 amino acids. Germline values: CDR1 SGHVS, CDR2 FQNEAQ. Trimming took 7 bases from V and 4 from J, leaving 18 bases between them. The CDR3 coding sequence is TGTGCCAGCACCCGATCGGGATACATGGCAGATACGCAGTATTTT. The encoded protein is CASTRSGYMADTQYF.

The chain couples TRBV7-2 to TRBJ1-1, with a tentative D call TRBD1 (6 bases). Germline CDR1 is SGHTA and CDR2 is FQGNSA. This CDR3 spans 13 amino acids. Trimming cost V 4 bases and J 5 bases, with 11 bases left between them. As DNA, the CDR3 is TGTGCCAGCAGCTACAGGGAGAGGACTGAAGCTTTCTTT. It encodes CASSYRERTEAFF.

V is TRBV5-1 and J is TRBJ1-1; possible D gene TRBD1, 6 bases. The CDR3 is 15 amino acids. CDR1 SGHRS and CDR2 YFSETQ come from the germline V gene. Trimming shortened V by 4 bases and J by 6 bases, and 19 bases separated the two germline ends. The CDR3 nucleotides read TGCGCCAGCAGCCCCAGGACAGAAGTTCAACCTGAAGCTTTCTTT. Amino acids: CASSPRTEVQPEAFF.

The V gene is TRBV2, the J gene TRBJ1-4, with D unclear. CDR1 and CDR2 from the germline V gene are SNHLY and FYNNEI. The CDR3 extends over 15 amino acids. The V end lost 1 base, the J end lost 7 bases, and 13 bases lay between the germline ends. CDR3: CASSEDAARGEKLFF. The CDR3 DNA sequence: TGTGCCAGCAGTGAAGATGCAGCTCGAGGTGAAAAACTGTTTTTT.

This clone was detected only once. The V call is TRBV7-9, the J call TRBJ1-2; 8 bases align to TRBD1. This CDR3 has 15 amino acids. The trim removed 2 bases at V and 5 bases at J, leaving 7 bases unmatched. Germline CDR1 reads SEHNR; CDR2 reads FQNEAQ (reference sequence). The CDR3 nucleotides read TGTGCCAGCAGCTTAAGCACAGGGGGGGAATATGGCTACACCTTC. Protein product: CASSLSTGGEYGYTF.

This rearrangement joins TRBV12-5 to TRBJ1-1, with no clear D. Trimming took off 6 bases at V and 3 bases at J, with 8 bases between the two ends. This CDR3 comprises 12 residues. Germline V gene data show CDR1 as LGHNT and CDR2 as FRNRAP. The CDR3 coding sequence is TGTGCTAGTGGCACAGCGTACACTGAAGCTTTCTTT. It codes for CASGTAYTEAFF.

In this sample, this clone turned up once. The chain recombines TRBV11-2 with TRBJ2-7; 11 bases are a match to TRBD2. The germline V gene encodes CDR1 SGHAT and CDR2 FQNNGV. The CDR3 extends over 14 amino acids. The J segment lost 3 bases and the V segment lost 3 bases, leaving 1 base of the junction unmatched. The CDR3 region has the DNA TGTGCCAGCAGCTTCGGGACTAGCGGCTACGAGCAGTACTTC. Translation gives CASSFGTSGYEQYF.